The rows below give T cell receptor beta chains drawn from one sample of a study of T cell repertoires in cytomegalovirus infection. These receptors have no identified antigens. MiXCR was run by TCRdb on the reads, yielding one entry per CDR3 protein. The table has some 560,000 distinct CDR3 sequences, 40% seen once. The sample was cultured PBMCs, taken from culture after CMV antigen stimulation. The receptor set was obtained from a human donor in good health (CMV status not recorded). Some clones in this sample may be carry-over from other donors' samples. Each CDR3 is given with its conserved first and last residue. The order of the fields is J gene, D gene, V gene, clone size, CDR3 protein, CDR3 DNA. A D gene is named only where the DNA matches it firmly. Clone sizes are given selectively: once, few, many, or a class where the clone is expanded.

J gene: TRBJ2-7
D gene: TRBD1
V gene: TRBV6-1
clone size: .
CDR3 protein: CASSGRGTGRHEQYF
CDR3 DNA: TGTGCCAGCAGTGGGCGGGGGACAGGGCGCCACGAGCAGTACTTC

J gene: TRBJ2-7
D gene: .
V gene: TRBV11-1
clone size: .
CDR3 protein: CASSHDGYEQYF
CDR3 DNA: TGTGCCAGCAGTCACGATGGATACGAGCAGTACTTC

J gene: TRBJ2-7
D gene: .
V gene: TRBV6-2/TRBV6-3
clone size: .
CDR3 protein: CASEASSSYEQYF
CDR3 DNA: TGTGCCAGCGAGGCGTCCAGCTCCTACGAGCAGTACTTC

J gene: TRBJ2-1
D gene: .
V gene: TRBV6-9
clone size: few
CDR3 protein: CASSSRLDPNNEQFF
CDR3 DNA: TGTGCCAGCAGTTCCCGACTAGATCCGAACAATGAGCAGTTCTTC

J gene: TRBJ2-2
D gene: .
V gene: TRBV12-5
clone size: few
CDR3 protein: CASGLPGADGELFF
CDR3 DNA: TGTGCTAGTGGTTTGCCGGGGGCCGACGGGGAGCTGTTTTTT

J gene: TRBJ2-7
D gene: TRBD1
V gene: TRBV7-2
clone size: many
CDR3 protein: CASRQRQGEQYF
CDR3 DNA: TGTGCCAGCAGACAACGACAGGGCGAGCAGTACTTC

J gene: TRBJ1-6
D gene: .
V gene: TRBV27
clone size: .
CDR3 protein: CASSPRGVNSPLHF
CDR3 DNA: TGTGCCAGCAGCCCGCGGGGGGTGAATTCACCCCTCCACTTT

J gene: TRBJ2-6
D gene: .
V gene: TRBV6-6
clone size: .
CDR3 protein: CASSEYLSGANVLTF
CDR3 DNA: TGTGCCAGCAGTGAGTATCTCTCTGGGGCCAACGTCCTGACTTTC

J gene: TRBJ2-1
D gene: TRBD2
V gene: TRBV15
clone size: .
CDR3 protein: CATSRGRGSGSYNEQFF
CDR3 DNA: TGTGCCACCAGCAGAGGTCGGGGTAGCGGGAGCTACAATGAGCAGTTCTTC

J gene: TRBJ2-5
D gene: TRBD1
V gene: TRBV10-3
clone size: .
CDR3 protein: CAISESSGTGGEETQYF
CDR3 DNA: TGTGCCATCAGTGAGTCTTCCGGGACAGGGGGCGAAGAGACCCAGTACTTC

J gene: TRBJ2-1
D gene: TRBD2
V gene: TRBV5-1
clone size: .
CDR3 protein: CASAGGSSYNEQFF
CDR3 DNA: TGCGCCAGCGCGGGGGGAAGCTCCTACAATGAGCAGTTCTTC

J gene: TRBJ2-2
D gene: TRBD2
V gene: TRBV19
clone size: .
CDR3 protein: CASSPTSGSWANTGELFF
CDR3 DNA: TGTGCCAGTAGCCCGACTAGCGGGAGTTGGGCGAACACCGGGGAGCTGTTTTTT

J gene: TRBJ2-5
D gene: .
V gene: TRBV7-2
clone size: many
CDR3 protein: CASSLSQAQETQYF
CDR3 DNA: TGTGCCAGCAGCTTATCGCAGGCCCAAGAGACCCAGTACTTC

J gene: TRBJ2-1
D gene: .
V gene: TRBV6-2/TRBV6-3
clone size: few
CDR3 protein: CASSLTSKRRWDEQFF
CDR3 DNA: TGTGCCAGCAGTCTTACTAGCAAACGAAGGTGGGATGAGCAGTTCTTC

J gene: TRBJ2-2
D gene: .
V gene: TRBV11-3
clone size: .
CDR3 protein: CASSFRPDGELFF
CDR3 DNA: TGTGCCAGCAGCTTTAGACCCGACGGGGAGCTGTTTTTT

J gene: TRBJ1-1
D gene: .
V gene: TRBV14
clone size: .
CDR3 protein: CASSPARDTEAFF
CDR3 DNA: TGTGCCAGCAGCCCCGCCAGGGACACTGAAGCTTTCTTT

J gene: TRBJ2-1
D gene: TRBD2
V gene: TRBV9
clone size: .
CDR3 protein: CASSDSPTSGGYEQFF
CDR3 DNA: TGTGCCAGCAGCGACTCCCCGACTAGCGGAGGATATGAGCAGTTCTTC

J gene: TRBJ2-5
D gene: .
V gene: TRBV7-6
clone size: .
CDR3 protein: CASSPPDSASETQYF
CDR3 DNA: TGTGCCAGCAGCCCCCCCGATAGCGCTTCTGAGACCCAGTACTTC

J gene: TRBJ2-2
D gene: .
V gene: TRBV6-1
clone size: .
CDR3 protein: CASCRQNTGELFF
CDR3 DNA: TGTGCCAGCTGTCGACAAAACACCGGGGAGCTGTTTTTT

J gene: TRBJ1-3
D gene: .
V gene: TRBV12-3/TRBV12-4
clone size: .
CDR3 protein: CASSLSGRGSSGNTIYF
CDR3 DNA: TGTGCCAGCAGTTTAAGTGGACGGGGGTCCTCTGGAAACACCATATATTTT

J gene: TRBJ1-5
D gene: .
V gene: TRBV6-8
clone size: .
CDR3 protein: CASRPPGSSNGNQPQHF
CDR3 DNA: TGTGCCAGCAGGCCCCCGGGGAGCAGCAATGGCAATCAGCCCCAGCATTTT

J gene: TRBJ2-5
D gene: .
V gene: TRBV7-2
clone size: many
CDR3 protein: CASSLDGRGHQYF
CDR3 DNA: TGTGCCAGCAGCTTGGATGGTAGGGGTCACCAGTACTTC

J gene: TRBJ2-1
D gene: TRBD2
V gene: TRBV7-6
clone size: .
CDR3 protein: CAILKAAGPRASGPYNEQFF
CDR3 DNA: TGTGCCATCTTAAAAGCAGCGGGACCTCGAGCCTCGGGGCCCTACAATGAGCAGTTCTTC

J gene: TRBJ1-4
D gene: .
V gene: TRBV10-3
clone size: .
CDR3 protein: CATPGGKDEKLFF
CDR3 DNA: TGTGCCACCCCGGGGGGAAAGGATGAAAAACTGTTTTTT